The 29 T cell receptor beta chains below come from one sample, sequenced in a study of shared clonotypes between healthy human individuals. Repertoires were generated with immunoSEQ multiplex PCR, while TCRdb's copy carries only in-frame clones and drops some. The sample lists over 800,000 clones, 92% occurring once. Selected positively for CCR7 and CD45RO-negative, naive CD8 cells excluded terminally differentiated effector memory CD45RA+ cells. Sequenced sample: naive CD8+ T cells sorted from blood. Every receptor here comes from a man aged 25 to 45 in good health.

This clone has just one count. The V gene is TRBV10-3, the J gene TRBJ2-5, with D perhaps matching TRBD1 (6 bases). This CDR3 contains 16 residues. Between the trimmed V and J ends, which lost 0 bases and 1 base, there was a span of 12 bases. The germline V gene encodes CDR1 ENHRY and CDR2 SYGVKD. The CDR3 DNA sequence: TGTGCCATCAGTGAGTCGGGTGGCAGGGGCCAAGAGACCCAGTACTTC. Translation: CAISESGGRGQETQYF.

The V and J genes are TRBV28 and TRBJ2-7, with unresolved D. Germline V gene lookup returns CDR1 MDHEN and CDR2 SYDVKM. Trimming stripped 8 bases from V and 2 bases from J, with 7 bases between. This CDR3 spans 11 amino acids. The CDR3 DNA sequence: TGTGCCAGCGGAGTCACCTACGAGCAGTACTTC. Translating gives CASGVTYEQYF.

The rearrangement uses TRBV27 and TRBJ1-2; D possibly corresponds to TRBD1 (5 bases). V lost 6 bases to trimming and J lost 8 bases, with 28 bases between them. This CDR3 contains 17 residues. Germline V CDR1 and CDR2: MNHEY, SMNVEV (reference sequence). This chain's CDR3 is CASRGYTGTVISGGYTF. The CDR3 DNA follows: TGTGCCAGCAGGGGATACACCGGGACCGTGATTTCGGGGGGCTACACCTTC.

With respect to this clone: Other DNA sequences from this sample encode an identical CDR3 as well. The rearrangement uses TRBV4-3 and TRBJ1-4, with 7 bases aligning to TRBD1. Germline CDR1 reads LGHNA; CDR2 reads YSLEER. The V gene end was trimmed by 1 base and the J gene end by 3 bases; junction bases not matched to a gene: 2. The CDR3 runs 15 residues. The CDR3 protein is CASSQGTGANEKLFF. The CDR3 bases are TGCGCCAGCAGCCAAGGTACAGGGGCTAATGAAAAACTGTTTTTT.

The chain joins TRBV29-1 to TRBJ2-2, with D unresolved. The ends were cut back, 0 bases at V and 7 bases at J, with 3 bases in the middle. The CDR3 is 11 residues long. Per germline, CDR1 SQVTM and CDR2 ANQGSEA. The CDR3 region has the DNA TGCAGCGTTGAAGAAATCGGGGAGCTGTTTTTT. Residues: CSVEEIGELFF.

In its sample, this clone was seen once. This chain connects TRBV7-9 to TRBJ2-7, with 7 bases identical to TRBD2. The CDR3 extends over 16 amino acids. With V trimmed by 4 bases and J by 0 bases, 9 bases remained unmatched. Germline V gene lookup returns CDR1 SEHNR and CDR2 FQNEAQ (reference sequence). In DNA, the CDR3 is TGTGCCAGCAGCTCGGCGGGGAGGGCGGTCTCCTACGAGCAGTACTTC. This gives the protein CASSSAGRAVSYEQYF.

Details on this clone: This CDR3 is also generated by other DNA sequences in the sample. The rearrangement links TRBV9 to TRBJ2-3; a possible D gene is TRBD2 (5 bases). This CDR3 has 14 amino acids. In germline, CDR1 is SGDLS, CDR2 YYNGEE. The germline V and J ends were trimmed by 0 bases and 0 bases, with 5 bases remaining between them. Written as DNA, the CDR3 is TGTGCCAGCAGCGTAGCGGGAAGCACAGATACGCAGTATTTT. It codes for CASSVAGSTDTQYF.

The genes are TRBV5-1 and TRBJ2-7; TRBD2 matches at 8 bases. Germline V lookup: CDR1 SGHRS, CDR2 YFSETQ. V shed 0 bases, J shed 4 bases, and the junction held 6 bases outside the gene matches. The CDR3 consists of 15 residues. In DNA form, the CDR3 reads TGCGCCAGCAGCTTGGCCGCAGCGGGGGATTACGAGCAGTACTTC. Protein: CASSLAAAGDYEQYF.

CDR3 DNA sequence: TGTGCCAGCAGCGTAGACAGGGACTATGGCTACACCTTC. This codes for CASSVDRDYGYTF. The J gene is TRBJ1-2, the V gene TRBV9; D is perhaps TRBD1 (6 bases). Trimming removed 0 bases from V and 3 bases from J, with 6 bases in between. Germline V gives CDR1 SGDLS, CDR2 YYNGEE. This CDR3 is built from 13 residues.

DNA for the CDR3: TGCGCCAGCAGCCCCGGGGGGGCGGGAGCCTACGAGCAGTACTTC. Protein: CASSPGGAGAYEQYF. This sequence joins TRBV4-3 and TRBJ2-7; 8 bases map to TRBD2. The CDR3 contains 15 residues. Germline CDR1 is LGHNA and CDR2 is YSLEER. The junction had 7 bases not matched to a gene; V was cut back by 4 bases and J by 2 bases.

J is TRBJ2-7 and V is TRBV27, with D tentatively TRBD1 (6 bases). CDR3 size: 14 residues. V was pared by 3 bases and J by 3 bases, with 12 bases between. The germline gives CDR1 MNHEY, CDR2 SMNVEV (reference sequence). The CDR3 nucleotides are TGTGCCAGCAGTTTTCCGGGACACGGCTACGAGCAGTACTTC. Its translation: CASSFPGHGYEQYF.

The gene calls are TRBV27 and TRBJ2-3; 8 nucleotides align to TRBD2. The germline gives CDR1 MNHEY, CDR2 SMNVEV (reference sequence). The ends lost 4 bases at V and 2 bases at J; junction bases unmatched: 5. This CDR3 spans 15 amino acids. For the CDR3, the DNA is TGTGCCAGCAGTTCCCTCGGGGGGGTCACAGATACGCAGTATTTT. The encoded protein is CASSSLGGVTDTQYF.

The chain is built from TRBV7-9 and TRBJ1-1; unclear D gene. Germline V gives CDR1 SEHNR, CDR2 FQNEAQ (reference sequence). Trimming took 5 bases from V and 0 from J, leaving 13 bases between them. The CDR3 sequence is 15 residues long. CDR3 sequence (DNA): TGTGCCAGCAGCCCTGGACGGTTTATGAACACTGAAGCTTTCTTT. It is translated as CASSPGRFMNTEAFF.

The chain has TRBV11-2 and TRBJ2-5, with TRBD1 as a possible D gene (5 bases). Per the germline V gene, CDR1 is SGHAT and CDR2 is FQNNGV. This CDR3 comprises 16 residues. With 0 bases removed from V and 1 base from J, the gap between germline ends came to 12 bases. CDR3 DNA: TGTGCCAGCAGCTTAGACCCTCCTACAGGCCAAGAGACCCAGTACTTC. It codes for CASSLDPPTGQETQYF. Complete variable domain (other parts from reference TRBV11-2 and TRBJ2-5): EAGVAQSPRYKIIEKRQSVAFWCNPISGHATLYWYQQILGQGPKLLIQFQNNGVVDDSQLPKDRFSAERLKGVDSTLKIQPAKLEDSAVYLCASSLDPPTGQETQYFGPGTRLLVL.

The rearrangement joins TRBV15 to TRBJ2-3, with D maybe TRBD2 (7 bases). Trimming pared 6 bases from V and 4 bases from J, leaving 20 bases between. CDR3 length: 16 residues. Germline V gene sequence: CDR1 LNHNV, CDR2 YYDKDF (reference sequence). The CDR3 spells CATRPARGAPADTQYF. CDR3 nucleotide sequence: TGTGCCACCAGACCCGCCCGGGGGGCGCCGGCAGATACGCAGTATTTT.

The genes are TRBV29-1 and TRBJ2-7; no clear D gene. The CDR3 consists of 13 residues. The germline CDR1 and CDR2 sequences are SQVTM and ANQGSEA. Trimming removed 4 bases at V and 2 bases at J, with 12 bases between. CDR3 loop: CSVAEMGPYEQYF. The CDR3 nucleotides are TGCAGCGTTGCCGAAATGGGCCCCTACGAGCAGTACTTC.

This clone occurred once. The CDR3 is CASSQVGVRDTQYF. The CDR3 DNA reads as TGTGCCAGCAGCCAGGTGGGGGTCAGGGATACGCAGTATTTT. The chain employs TRBV11-2 and TRBJ2-3; D may match TRBD1 or TRBD2 (5 bases each). V lost 5 bases and J 6 bases, leaving 15 bases between the germline ends. There are 14 residues in the CDR3. Germline CDR1 and CDR2: SGHAT and FQNNGV.

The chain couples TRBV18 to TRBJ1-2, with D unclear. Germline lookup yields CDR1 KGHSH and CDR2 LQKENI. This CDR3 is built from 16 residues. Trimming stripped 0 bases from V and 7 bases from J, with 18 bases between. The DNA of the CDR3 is TGTGCCAGCTCACCACCGGTTAAATTTCCGGGAGGTGGCTACACCTTC. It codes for CASSPPVKFPGGGYTF.

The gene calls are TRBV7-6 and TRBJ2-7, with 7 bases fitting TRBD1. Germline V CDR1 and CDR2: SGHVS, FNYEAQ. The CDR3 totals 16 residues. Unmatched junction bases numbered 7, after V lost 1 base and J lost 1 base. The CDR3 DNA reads TGTGCCAGCAGCTTAGGGTATGGGACAGAGTCCTACGAGCAGTACTTC. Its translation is CASSLGYGTESYEQYF.

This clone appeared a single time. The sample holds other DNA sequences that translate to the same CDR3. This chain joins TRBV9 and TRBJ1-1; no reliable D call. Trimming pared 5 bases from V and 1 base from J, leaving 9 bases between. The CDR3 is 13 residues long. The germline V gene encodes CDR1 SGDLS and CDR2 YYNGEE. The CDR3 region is CASSRTENTEAFF. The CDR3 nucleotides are TGTGCCAGCAGTCGGACTGAGAACACTGAAGCTTTCTTT.

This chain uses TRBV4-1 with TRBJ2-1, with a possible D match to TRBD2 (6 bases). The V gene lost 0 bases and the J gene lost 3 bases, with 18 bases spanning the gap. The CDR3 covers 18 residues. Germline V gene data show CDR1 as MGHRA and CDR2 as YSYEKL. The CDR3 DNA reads TGCGCCAGCAGCCAAGAACCGGGATTAGCGGAAGGCTACAATGAGCAGTTCTTC. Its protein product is CASSQEPGLAEGYNEQFF.

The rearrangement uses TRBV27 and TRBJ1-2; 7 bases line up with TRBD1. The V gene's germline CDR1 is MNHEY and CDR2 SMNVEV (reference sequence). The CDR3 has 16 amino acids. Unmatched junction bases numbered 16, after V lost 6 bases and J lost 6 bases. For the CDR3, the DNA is TGTGCCAGCAGCCAAACGCCTGGGACAGCGGAACATGGCTACACCTTC. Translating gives CASSQTPGTAEHGYTF.

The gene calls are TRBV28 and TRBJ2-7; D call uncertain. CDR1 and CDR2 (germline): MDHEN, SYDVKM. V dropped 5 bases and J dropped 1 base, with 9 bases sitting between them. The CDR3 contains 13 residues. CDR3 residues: CASSAPISYEQYF. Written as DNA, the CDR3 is TGTGCCAGCAGTGCCCCTATTTCCTACGAGCAGTACTTC.

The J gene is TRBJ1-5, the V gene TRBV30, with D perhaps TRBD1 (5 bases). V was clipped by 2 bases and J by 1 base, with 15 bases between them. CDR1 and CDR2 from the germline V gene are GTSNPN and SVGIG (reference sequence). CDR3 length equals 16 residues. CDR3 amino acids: CAWSLGVWESNQPQHF. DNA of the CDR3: TGTGCCTGGAGTTTGGGGGTTTGGGAAAGCAATCAGCCCCAGCATTTT. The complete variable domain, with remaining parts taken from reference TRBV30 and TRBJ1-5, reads SQTIHQWPATLVQPVGSPLSLECTVEGTSNPNLYWYRQAAGRGLQLLFYSVGIGQISSEVPQNLSASRPQDRQFILSSKKLLLSDSGFYLCAWSLGVWESNQPQHFGDGTRLSIL.

CDR3 DNA sequence: TGCGCCAGCAGCCGAGAGGCTTACAGCCGAGATGGCTACACCTTC. Its protein product is CASSREAYSRDGYTF. The chain carries TRBV4-3 and TRBJ1-2; D gene unclear. CDR3 length: 15 amino acids. CDR1 is LGHNA and CDR2 is YSLEER in the germline V gene. V was clipped by 4 bases and J by 6 bases, with 18 bases between them.

The CDR3 DNA reads TGTGCCAGCAGCAAAGAAGGGACTAGTGACTACGAGCAGTACTTC. Its translation: CASSKEGTSDYEQYF. The chain couples TRBV21-1 to TRBJ2-7; TRBD2 is taken as the D call from the table, unchecked against the DNA. TRBV21-1 is noted as a pseudogene. The CDR3 is 15 residues long.

The CDR3 nucleotides are TGTGCCAGCAGCGCACGGGACAGTGTTCTAGGTGAGCAGTTCTTC. Translated, it gives CASSARDSVLGEQFF. The chain links TRBV7-9 to TRBJ2-1; 7 bases line up with TRBD1. The CDR3 length is 15 residues. Germline V gene sequence: CDR1 SEHNR, CDR2 FQNEAQ (reference sequence). J lost 9 bases, V lost 5 bases, and 13 bases had no gene match.

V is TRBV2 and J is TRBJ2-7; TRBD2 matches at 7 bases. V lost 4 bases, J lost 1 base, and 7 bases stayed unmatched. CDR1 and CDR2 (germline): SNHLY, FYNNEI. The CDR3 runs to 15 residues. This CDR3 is CASSVFLAASYEQYF. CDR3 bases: TGTGCCAGCAGTGTGTTTCTAGCGGCTTCCTACGAGCAGTACTTC.

CDR3 DNA sequence: TGTGCCAGCAACGACAGGGATTTCTATGGCTACACCTTC. Translated, it gives CASNDRDFYGYTF. The rearrangement uses TRBV5-4 and TRBJ1-2, with TRBD1 matching over 7 bases. Germline CDR1 and CDR2: SGHNT and YYREEE (reference sequence). CDR3 size: 13 residues. J lost 4 bases, V lost 6 bases, and 6 bases had no gene match.